The clone carrying this T cell receptor beta chain came up many times. What it binds is not known. The data were taken from a study of T cells after yellow fever vaccination. Study outcomes and limitations: In post-booster samples, most primary-vaccination clones reappeared (just under 98% CD4, approximately 91% CD8). Abundant clonotypes (contaminants from the bulk population) could be present in FACS-sorted repertoires.

TCRdb re-analysed the 5' RACE reads in MiXCR, keeping a single row per CDR3 protein. The table has a few hundred thousand distinct CDR3 sequences, around 8.1% seen once. The V gene's germline CDR1 is SGHTA and CDR2 FQGNSA. This CDR3 has 13 amino acids. V was pared by 8 bases and J by 2 bases, with 12 bases between. The input for sequencing was PBMCs, taken about 49 days after the first yellow fever vaccination. This receptor was identified in a man between 18 and 29 years old who received the YFV17D yellow fever vaccine. This chain links TRBV7-2 with TRBJ2-5, with D unresolved. The CDR3 spells CASSLGPQETQYF. The CDR3 nucleotides read TGTGCCAGCTCCCTCGGACCTCAAGAGACCCAGTACTTC.